This record concerns one T cell receptor beta chain sequence. Its antigen is undetermined. Prior autoimmune disease or systemic immunosuppression barred patients. The study sampled blood at baseline, cycle 4 day 1, and cycle 7 day 1. Germline V CDR1 and CDR2: LNHNV, YYDKDF (reference sequence). The CDR3 spans 16 residues. Trimming left V 0 bases short and J 8 bases short, with 16 bases between. Data came from immunoSEQ multiplex PCR; TCRdb stores just in-frame clones and leaves some out. The sample lists approximately 86,000 clones, just over 90% seen once, with around 0.35% in the top ten. This sample is part of a study of OX40 agonist ivuxolimab in advanced cancers. Findings and caveats of the study: It was not determined which antigens were specifically recognized by the peripheral T cells that had undergone clonal expansion. Doses of 0.1 to 3.0 mg/kg were accompanied by clonal expansion of CD4+ and CD8+ blood T cells by week 6.

Sequencing used CD4+ or CD8+ T cells sorted from blood, obtained in a trial of the OX40 agonist ivuxolimab. This TCR was sampled from an adult with an advanced solid tumor such as melanoma, head and neck, liver or kidney cancer. V gene TRBV15 combines with J gene TRBJ1-4; no definite D call. CDR3 in DNA: TGTGCCACCAGCAGAGACGGTCGGGTCGTAACCGAAAAACTGTTTTTT. Amino acid sequence: CATSRDGRVVTEKLFF.